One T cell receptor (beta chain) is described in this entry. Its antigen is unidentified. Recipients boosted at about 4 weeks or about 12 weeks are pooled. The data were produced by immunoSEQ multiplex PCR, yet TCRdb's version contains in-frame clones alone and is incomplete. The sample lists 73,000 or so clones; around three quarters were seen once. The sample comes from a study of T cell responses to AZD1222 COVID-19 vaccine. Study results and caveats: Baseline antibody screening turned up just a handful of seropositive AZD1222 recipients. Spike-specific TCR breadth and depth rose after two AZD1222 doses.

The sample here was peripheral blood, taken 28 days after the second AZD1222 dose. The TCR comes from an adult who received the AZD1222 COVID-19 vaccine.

The DNA of the CDR3 is TGTGCCAGCAGTTCGAGGACAGGACTCTCCGAGCAGTACTTC. Encoded protein: CASSSRTGLSEQYF. The chain carries TRBV6-6 and TRBJ2-7; 7 nucleotides align to TRBD1. V dropped 4 bases and J dropped 6; count of bases not matched to a gene: 9. Germline assignment: CDR1 MNHNY and CDR2 SVGAGI (reference sequence). The CDR3 spans 14 residues.